Listed here are 5 T cell receptor beta chains from one sample, sequenced in a study of shared clonotypes between healthy human individuals. As defined, naive CD8 cells were CD45RO-negative and positively selected for CCR7, with terminally differentiated effector memory CD45RA+ cells excluded. Libraries were prepared by immunoSEQ multiplex PCR; TCRdb keeps only in-frame clonotypes and omits some of them. In the table there are 600,000 or so clones, roughly 95% of which are singletons. Input material: naive CD8+ T cells sorted from blood. Source of these receptors: a woman in her twenties or thirties in good health.

In its sample, this clone was seen once. The V call is TRBV2, the J call TRBJ2-7; D remains ambiguous. The V gene's germline CDR1 is SNHLY and CDR2 FYNNEI. Trimming left V 3 bases short and J 4 bases short, with 16 bases between. The CDR3 covers 15 residues. The CDR3 nucleotides are TGTGCCAGCAGTGAGCAGATAGGGAACTTGTACGAGCAGTACTTC. This sequence encodes CASSEQIGNLYEQYF.

The chain links TRBV27 to TRBJ2-7, with a tentative D call TRBD1 (6 bases). There are 14 residues in the CDR3. From germline, CDR1 is MNHEY and CDR2 SMNVEV (reference sequence). V was pared by 3 bases and J by 2 bases, with 11 bases between. The CDR3 here is CASSLDSLAYEQYF. The CDR3 DNA is TGTGCCAGCAGTTTGGACAGCCTAGCCTACGAGCAGTACTTC.

The chain is built from TRBV13 and TRBJ1-1; no clear D. Germline CDR1 PRHDT, CDR2 FYEKMQ (reference sequence). V lost 3 bases and J 1 base, leaving 6 bases between the germline ends. The CDR3 runs 13 residues. The CDR3 DNA follows: TGTGCCAGCAGCTTGGTTCCGAACACTGAAGCTTTCTTT. Translating gives CASSLVPNTEAFF.

CDR3 in amino acids: CASSSASGLQETQYF. The CDR3 coding sequence is TGTGCCAGCAGTTCCGCCAGCGGACTCCAAGAGACCCAGTACTTC. This chain connects TRBV28 to TRBJ2-5; D possibly corresponds to TRBD2 (5 bases). V lost 4 bases to trimming and J lost 1 base, with 13 bases between them. Germline CDR1 MDHEN, CDR2 SYDVKM. CDR3 size: 15 residues.

The rearrangement links TRBV4-1 to TRBJ1-1; D is unclear. The CDR3 contains 13 residues. Germline lookup yields CDR1 MGHRA and CDR2 YSYEKL. With 3 bases removed from V and 1 base from J, the gap between germline ends came to 6 bases. The DNA for the CDR3 is TGCGCCAGCAGCCACGGCTGGAACACTGAAGCTTTCTTT. Protein sequence: CASSHGWNTEAFF.